This TCR beta chain was sequenced for a study of blood T cell repertoires in COVID-19. Germline assignment: CDR1 DFQATT and CDR2 SNEGSKA (reference sequence). CDR3 length: 11 residues. Trimming took off 3 bases at V and 11 bases at J, with 13 bases between the two ends. In the source study's methods: Cell counts per sample came from amplifying reference gene primers. The table came from immunoSEQ multiplex PCR; TCRdb's copy has only in-frame clones and leaves some out. D and trimming come from the DNA, and the V and J calls and clone size come from that table. Among approximately 110,000 clones listed, roughly 85% were seen once.

This TCR was recovered from a woman older than 75 with acute or convalescent COVID-19. The chain links TRBV20-1 to TRBJ1-1, with no clear D. The sequencing sample was made of peripheral blood. DNA for the CDR3: TGCAGTGCTAGCATAACCCGTCAGGCTTTCTTT. Translation gives CSASITRQAFF.